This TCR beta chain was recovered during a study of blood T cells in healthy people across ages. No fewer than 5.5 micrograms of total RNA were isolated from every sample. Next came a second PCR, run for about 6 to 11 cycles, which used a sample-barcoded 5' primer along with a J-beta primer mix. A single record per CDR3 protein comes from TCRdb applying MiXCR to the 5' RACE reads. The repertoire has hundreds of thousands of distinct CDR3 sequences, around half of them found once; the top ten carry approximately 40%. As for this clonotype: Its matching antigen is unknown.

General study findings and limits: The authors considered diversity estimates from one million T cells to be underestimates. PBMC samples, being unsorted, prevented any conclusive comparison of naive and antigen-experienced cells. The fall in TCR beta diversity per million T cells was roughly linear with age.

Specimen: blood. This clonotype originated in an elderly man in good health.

CDR3 bases: TGCGCCAGCAGCATAGGGGATGGGAGAGAGACCCAGTACTTC. It translates to CASSIGDGRETQYF. The genes are TRBV5-1 and TRBJ2-5; D may be TRBD1 or TRBD2 (5 bases each). V was clipped by 4 bases and J by 4 bases, with 14 bases between them. CDR3 length: 14 residues. Germline V gene lookup returns CDR1 SGHRS and CDR2 YFSETQ.